This T cell receptor beta chain was profiled in a study of OX40 agonist ivuxolimab in advanced cancers. TCRdb keeps only in-frame clones here, not all; method: immunoSEQ multiplex PCR. The sample contains approximately 81,000 clones, more than 75% of which appear only once. Germline trimming cut 0 bases from V and 7 bases from J; bases unmatched to any gene: 3. This CDR3 contains 14 residues. Germline V CDR1 and CDR2: LNHNV, YYDKDF (reference sequence). Exclusion of a patient followed from autoimmune disease history or systemic immunosuppression. This TCR derives from an adult with an advanced solid tumor such as melanoma, head and neck, liver or kidney cancer. The source material was CD4+ or CD8+ T cells sorted from blood, sampled in a trial of the OX40 agonist ivuxolimab. This chain links TRBV15 with TRBJ1-2; 9 positions agree with TRBD1. This CDR3 is CATSREQGASGYTF. CDR3 nucleotide sequence: TGTGCCACCAGCAGAGAACAGGGGGCTTCTGGCTACACCTTC. The full variable domain, with the rest looked up from reference TRBV15 and TRBJ1-2, is DAMVIQNPRYQVTQFGKPVTLSCSQTLNHNVMYWYQQKSSQAPKLLFHYYDKDFNNEADTPDNFQSRRPNTSFCFLDIRSPGLGDTAMYLCATSREQGASGYTFGSGTRLTVV.